Described below is a single T cell receptor (beta chain) sequence and its context. Its antigen is still unknown. The sample originates from a study of graft-versus-host responses after intestinal transplantation. Clones were sequenced by immunoSEQ multiplex PCR, and TCRdb holds only the in-frame ones, with some missing. The sample shows around 96,000 clones, 75% to 95% of them seen only once. Whole-study results and caveats: Subjects displaying graft-donor T cell macrochimerism possessed elevated graft-versus-host to host-versus-graft clonal ratios inside allografts.

This CDR3 region has 13 residues. CDR1 and CDR2 (germline): SGHRS, YFSETQ. V lost 2 bases and J lost 1, with 6 bases in between. The source is a human patient who received an intestinal transplant, so some T cells may come from the graft donor. Source: PBMCs, taken 450 to 480 days after intestinal transplant. The J gene is TRBJ1-1, the V gene TRBV5-1, with D possibly being TRBD1 (5 bases). CDR3 sequence: CASSLQANTEAFF. CDR3 sequence (DNA): TGCGCCAGCAGCTTACAGGCGAACACTGAAGCTTTCTTT.